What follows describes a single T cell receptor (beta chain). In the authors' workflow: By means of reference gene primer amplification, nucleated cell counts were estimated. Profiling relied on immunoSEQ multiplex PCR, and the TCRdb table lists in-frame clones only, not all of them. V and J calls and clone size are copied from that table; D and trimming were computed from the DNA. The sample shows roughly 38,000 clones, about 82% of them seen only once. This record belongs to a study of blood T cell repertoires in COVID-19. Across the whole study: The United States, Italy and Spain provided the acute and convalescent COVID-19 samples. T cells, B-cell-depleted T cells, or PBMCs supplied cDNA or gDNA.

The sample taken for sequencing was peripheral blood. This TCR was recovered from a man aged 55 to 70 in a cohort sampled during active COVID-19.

For the CDR3, the DNA is TGTGCCAGCAGCCAAGATACGGTGTCTGGAAACACCATATATTTT. As protein: CASSQDTVSGNTIYF. The V gene is TRBV3-1 (or the pseudogene TRBV3-2), the J gene TRBJ1-3, with no clear D. The CDR3 is 15 residues long. Looked up from germline, CDR1 is LGHDT and CDR2 is YNNKEL (reference sequence). Trimming took 0 bases from V and 1 from J, leaving 7 bases between them.